Listed below are T cell receptor beta chains from one sample, sequenced in a study of radiotherapy plus CTLA-4 blockade in lung cancer. Assay used: immunoSEQ multiplex PCR; TCRdb lists only in-frame clones, some missing. This repertoire shows 50,000 to 70,000 clones, approximately 84% found once; its top ten account for 5% to 7.5%. This sample comprised peripheral blood, obtained from a patient treated with radiotherapy plus ipilimumab. The source is a human donor with non-small cell lung cancer whose response to radiotherapy plus ipilimumab could not be evaluated. Both conserved end residues are part of each CDR3. The order of the fields is D gene, clone size, V gene, J gene, CDR3 DNA, CDR3 protein. D genes are given only for firm matches. Size tells how often a clone was seen (once, few, many) or the class of an expanded clone, and some rows leave it out.

>NA|NA|TRBV13|TRBJ2-5
TGTGCCAGCAGCTTAGAGGTTGAGGGTGAGGCCCAGTACTTC
CASSLEVEGEAQYF
>NA|NA|TRBV28|TRBJ1-1
TGTGCCAGCACCTTAGCCGACAGGAACACTGAAGCTTTCTTT
CASTLADRNTEAFF
>NA|few|TRBV7-9|TRBJ1-4
TGTGCCAGCAGCTTACGGGCTGGGGGACTGGACGAAAAACTGTTTTTT
CASSLRAGGLDEKLFF
>TRBD2|NA|TRBV4-3|TRBJ2-3
TGCGCCAGCAGCCCAGGCAGGCTAGCGGGAGTTGGGGATACGCAGTATTTT
CASSPGRLAGVGDTQYF
>TRBD1|NA|TRBV29-1|TRBJ1-2
TGCAGCGCAGGACAGGGGACCCCCTATGGCTACACCTTC
CSAGQGTPYGYTF
>NA|NA|TRBV2|TRBJ1-3
TGTGCCAGCAGTGGCCTCAGGGAAGGGAACACCATATATTTT
CASSGLREGNTIYF
>NA|NA|TRBV11-2|TRBJ1-6
TGTGCCAGCAGCGGGGCCTTAGGAGCCCTCCACTTT
CASSGALGALHF
>NA|few|TRBV7-9|TRBJ2-2
TGTGCCAGCAGCTCCGACAGGGAAGTTGTAGCGGGGACCGGGGAGCTGTTTTTT
CASSSDREVVAGTGELFF
>NA|NA|TRBV19|TRBJ1-6
TGTGCCACCTCGGTGGCAGGGTATAATTCACCCCTCCACTTT
CATSVAGYNSPLHF
>TRBD2|NA|TRBV18|TRBJ2-3
TGTGCCAGCTCACCACCTCAAGGTGGCGGGAGGGATACGCAGTATTTT
CASSPPQGGGRDTQYF
>TRBD1|NA|TRBV5-5|TRBJ2-7
TGTGCCAGCAGACGCGACAGGGGTCCTTCCTACGAGCAGTACTTC
CASRRDRGPSYEQYF
>TRBD1|few|TRBV6-5|TRBJ1-1
TGTGCCAGCAGTTACATGGTGACAGGGTCTTTGGGTGAAGCTTTCTTT
CASSYMVTGSLGEAFF
>TRBD1|once|TRBV5-8|TRBJ2-1
TGTGCCAGCAGCCTGCGGACAGGTCTCAGGTACAATGAGCAGTTCTTC
CASSLRTGLRYNEQFF
>TRBD2|NA|TRBV5-6|TRBJ2-5
TGTGCCAGCAGCTTGGTACTAGCGGGGGTGGAGACCCAGTACTTC
CASSLVLAGVETQYF
>NA|NA|TRBV10-1|TRBJ1-1
TGCGCCAGCAGTGAGGACCGGGGTATCACTGAAGCTTTCTTT
CASSEDRGITEAFF
>NA|few|TRBV10-1|TRBJ1-1
TGCGCCAGCAGTGACGGGTATGGCGCAAACACTGAAGCTTTCTTT
CASSDGYGANTEAFF
>NA|NA|TRBV4-1|TRBJ1-2
TGCGCCAGCAGCGAAGGGAACGGGGGGCTCTATGGCTACACCTTC
CASSEGNGGLYGYTF
>TRBD2|NA|TRBV5-6|TRBJ2-2
TGTGCCAGCAGCCCGGGCGGGACTAGCGGGAGGGGCACCGGGGAGCTGTTTTTT
CASSPGGTSGRGTGELFF
>NA|NA|TRBV15|TRBJ2-1
TGTGCCACCAGCAGAGGGGCAGGCGAAGACAATGAGCAGTTCTTC
CATSRGAGEDNEQFF
>NA|NA|TRBV15|TRBJ2-2
TGTGCCACCAGCAGAGACAGGATCACCGGGGAGCTGTTTTTT
CATSRDRITGELFF
>TRBD1|NA|TRBV18|TRBJ2-2
TGTGCCAGCTCACCACCTACGGGACAGGTGAACACCGGGGAGCTGTTTTTT
CASSPPTGQVNTGELFF
>NA|few|TRBV2|TRBJ2-7
TGTGCCAGCAGGGCTCAGGGGGGAGCCTACGAGCAGTACTTC
CASRAQGGAYEQYF
>NA|few|TRBV19|TRBJ1-2
TGTGCCAGTAGTATAGTATCTTCTCATGGCTACACCTTC
CASSIVSSHGYTF
>TRBD1|NA|TRBV7-2|TRBJ1-2
TGTGCCAGCAGCTTTGGACAGGGGGCTAATGGCTACACCTTC
CASSFGQGANGYTF
>TRBD1|NA|TRBV7-9|TRBJ1-2
TGTGCCAGCAGCTTAGGAGACCCGGGACAGGTAAGCGTATTTTATGGCTACACCTTC
CASSLGDPGQVSVFYGYTF
>TRBD2|NA|TRBV28|TRBJ2-7
TGTGCCAGCAGTTCACTAGCGGGAGGCGCCTACGAGCAGTACTTC
CASSSLAGGAYEQYF
>NA|NA|TRBV7-2|TRBJ2-1
TGTGCCAGCAGGCCCACTCGCAATGAGCAGTTCTTC
CASRPTRNEQFF
>NA|NA|TRBV4-1|TRBJ2-1
TGCGCCAGCAGCCAAGATAGGGAGGCGGGGGCCAATGAGCAGTTCTTC
CASSQDREAGANEQFF
>TRBD1|NA|TRBV6-6|TRBJ2-3
TGTGCCAGCAGACTCGGACAGGGGGTGGTAGATACGCAGTATTTT
CASRLGQGVVDTQYF
>TRBD1|NA|TRBV7-9|TRBJ1-4
TGTGCCAGCAGCCCGGACAGGGACCAAGGTAAACTGTTTTTT
CASSPDRDQGKLFF
>TRBD2|NA|TRBV5-4|TRBJ2-1
TGTGCCAGCAGCTTGACTAGCGGCTACAATGAGCAGTTCTTC
CASSLTSGYNEQFF
>TRBD1|NA|TRBV11-2|TRBJ2-5
TGTGCCAGCAGCTTGGGACAGGGACAAGAGACCCAGTACTTC
CASSLGQGQETQYF
>NA|NA|TRBV7-9|TRBJ2-7
TGTGCCAGCAGTCTTACCTACGAGCAGTACTTC
CASSLTYEQYF
>TRBD1|NA|TRBV18|TRBJ2-7
TGTGCCAGCTCGCCCGAGACAGGGTTCTACGAGCAGTACTTC
CASSPETGFYEQYF
>TRBD1|once|TRBV19|TRBJ1-2
TGTGCCAGTAGTGACAACCTTAAGGACAGGGGGGTCTATGGCTACACCTTC
CASSDNLKDRGVYGYTF
>NA|NA|TRBV10-3|TRBJ2-5
TGTGCCATCAGGCAAGACATCCAAGAGACCCAGTACTTC
CAIRQDIQETQYF
>TRBD1|few|TRBV10-1|TRBJ1-1
TGCGCCAGCAGTGCAGGAAACAGGGGTGAAGCTTTCTTT
CASSAGNRGEAFF
>NA|NA|TRBV28|TRBJ2-1
TGTGCCAGCAGTTTGGAGGGAAGCCAGCAGTTCTTC
CASSLEGSQQFF
>NA|NA|TRBV7-9|TRBJ2-3
TGTGCCAGCAGCTCCGGAGGGGGCACAGATACGCAGTATTTT
CASSSGGGTDTQYF
>NA|few|TRBV7-2|TRBJ2-1
TGTGCCAGCAGCTTAGCGCCTCTTTATTCCGGCGGGGGCACCAATGAGCAGTTCTTC
CASSLAPLYSGGGTNEQFF
>NA|NA|TRBV10-3|TRBJ2-1
TGTGCCATCAGGGGGGACATAATCAATGAGCAGTTCTTC
CAIRGDIINEQFF
>TRBD1|once|TRBV18|TRBJ2-3
TGTGCCAGCTCACCACGACAGGGGCCAGATACGCAGTATTTT
CASSPRQGPDTQYF
>TRBD1|NA|TRBV18|TRBJ1-4
TGTGCCAGCTCACCGACAGGGGGTCCCTCAACTAATGAAAAACTGTTTTTT
CASSPTGGPSTNEKLFF
>NA|NA|TRBV7-8|TRBJ2-1
TGTGCCAGCAGCTCGACCTTAGCGGACCGAATCAACAATGAGCAGTTCTTC
CASSSTLADRINNEQFF
>NA|NA|TRBV7-9|TRBJ2-7
TGTGCCAGCAGTGCGGACAGACCCAACGAGCAGTACTTC
CASSADRPNEQYF
>NA|NA|TRBV6-6|TRBJ1-2
TGTGCCACCAAATCTCGACTCGTTGGCTACACCTTC
CATKSRLVGYTF
>NA|NA|TRBV27|TRBJ2-3
TGTGCCAGCAGTTGGGGGCAAGGAGATACGCAGTATTTT
CASSWGQGDTQYF
>NA|NA|TRBV7-2|TRBJ2-5
TGTGCCAGCAGCTTAGGGGGCACAAAAGAGACCCAGTACTTC
CASSLGGTKETQYF
>TRBD2|NA|TRBV5-6|TRBJ2-3
TGTGCCAGCAGGCCCGGACTAGCGGAGGGCACAGATACGCAGTATTTT
CASRPGLAEGTDTQYF
>NA|NA|TRBV5-4|TRBJ2-7
TGTGCCAGCAGCTGGACGGGGGGCTCGGACGAGCAGTACTTC
CASSWTGGSDEQYF